This T cell receptor beta chain was captured by sequencing in a study of T cell responses to AZD1222 COVID-19 vaccine. Libraries were prepared by immunoSEQ multiplex PCR; TCRdb keeps only in-frame clonotypes and omits some of them. The sample shows 95,000 to 150,000 clones, about nine tenths of them seen only once. Regarding this clone: Its antigen is not identified.

Study-wide results and caveats: Spike-specific TCR breadth and depth rose after two AZD1222 doses. Most donors were white British, females outnumbered males, and clonal diversity was possibly underestimated. Vaccine-associated CD4 TCRs spanned spike, dominant at 160-218 and 743-854. Nearly half of spike-specific TCRs reportedly target unmutated variant regions.

This CDR3 contains 12 residues. CDR1 and CDR2 from the germline V gene are LGHDT and YNNKEL (reference sequence). Trimming took off 4 bases at V and 7 bases at J, with 8 bases between the two ends. This specimen was peripheral blood, taken on day 0 of AZD1222 vaccination. This receptor was identified in an adult in good health. The chain has TRBV3-1 (or the pseudogene TRBV3-2) and TRBJ1-5, with D uncertain. The CDR3 coding sequence is TGTGCCAGCAGCCTGGCCGGACAGCCCCAGCATTTT. Its protein is CASSLAGQPQHF.